The present T cell receptor (beta chain) was sequenced within a study of shared clonotypes between healthy human individuals. Overall study context: Three plates each covered CD4 naive and memory; CD8 naive two, CD8 memory one.

The authors distributed each subset's genomic DNA evenly over several immunoSEQ plates. Profiling relied on immunoSEQ multiplex PCR, and the TCRdb table lists in-frame clones only, not all of them. The sample has hundreds of thousands of clones; about 95% are singletons. General study points: The genetic and exposure-history diversity represented was limited by few donors. Blood alone was sampled, and tissue repertoires likely differ.

Naive CD8 cells lacked CD45RO and underwent positive selection for CCR7, leaving out terminally differentiated effector memory CD45RA+ cells. Turning to this clone: Its specificity is unknown.

This CDR3 is built from 16 residues. J was trimmed by 5 bases and V by 3 bases; bases with no gene match: 7. CDR1 and CDR2 (germline): LGHNA, YNFKEQ. Sequenced sample: naive CD8+ T cells sorted from blood. The gene calls are TRBV4-2 and TRBJ2-7, with 13 bases lining up with TRBD2. This TCR was recovered from a woman younger than 45 in good health. The CDR3 coding sequence is TGTGCCAGCAGCCAGGAGACTAGCGGGAGGTTTCACGAGCAGTACTTC. Amino acid sequence: CASSQETSGRFHEQYF.